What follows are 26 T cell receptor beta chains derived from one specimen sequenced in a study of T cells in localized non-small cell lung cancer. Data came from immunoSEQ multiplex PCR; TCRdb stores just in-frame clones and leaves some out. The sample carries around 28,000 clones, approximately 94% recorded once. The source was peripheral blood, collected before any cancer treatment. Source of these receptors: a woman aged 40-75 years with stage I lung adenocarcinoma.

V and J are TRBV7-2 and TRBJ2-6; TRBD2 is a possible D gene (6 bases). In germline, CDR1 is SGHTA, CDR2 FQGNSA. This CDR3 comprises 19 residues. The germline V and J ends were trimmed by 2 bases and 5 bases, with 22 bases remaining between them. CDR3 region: CASSLLGGIASSRANVLTF. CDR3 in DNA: TGTGCCAGCAGCTTACTGGGCGGGATTGCCAGTTCGAGGGCCAACGTCCTGACTTTC.

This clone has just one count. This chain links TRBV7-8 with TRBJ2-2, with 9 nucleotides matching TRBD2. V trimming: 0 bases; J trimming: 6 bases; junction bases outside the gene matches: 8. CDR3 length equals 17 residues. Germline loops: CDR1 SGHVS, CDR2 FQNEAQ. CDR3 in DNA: TGTGCCAGCAGCTTAGCTCTAGCGGGATCACTAGCCGGGGAGCTGTTTTTT. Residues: CASSLALAGSLAGELFF.

The CDR3 protein is CASSLNRLNEQYF. In DNA, the CDR3 is TGTGCCAGCAGCTTAAATCGGCTAAACGAGCAGTACTTC. This rearrangement joins TRBV7-2 to TRBJ2-7; D unresolved. Germline V lookup: CDR1 SGHTA, CDR2 FQGNSA. The CDR3 has 13 residues. Trimming removed 2 bases at V and 5 bases at J, with 10 bases between.

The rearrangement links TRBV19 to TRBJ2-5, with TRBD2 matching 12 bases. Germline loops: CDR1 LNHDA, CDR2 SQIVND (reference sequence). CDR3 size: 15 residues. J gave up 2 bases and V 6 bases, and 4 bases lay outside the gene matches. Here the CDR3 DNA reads TGTGCCAGTAGCGTCGGACTAGCGGGACAAGAGACCCAGTACTTC. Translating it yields CASSVGLAGQETQYF.

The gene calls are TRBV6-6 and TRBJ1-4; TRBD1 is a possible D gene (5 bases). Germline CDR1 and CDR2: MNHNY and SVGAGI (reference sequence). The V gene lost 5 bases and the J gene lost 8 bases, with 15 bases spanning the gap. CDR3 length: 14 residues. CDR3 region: CASSDRDFREKLFF. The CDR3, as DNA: TGTGCCAGCAGTGACCGGGACTTTAGGGAAAAACTGTTTTTT.

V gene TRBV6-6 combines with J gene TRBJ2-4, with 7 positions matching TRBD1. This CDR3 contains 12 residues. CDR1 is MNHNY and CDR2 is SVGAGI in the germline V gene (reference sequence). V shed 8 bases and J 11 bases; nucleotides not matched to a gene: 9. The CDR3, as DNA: TGTGCCAGCGGGACAGTGGCCGAGGTTCAGTACTTC. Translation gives CASGTVAEVQYF.

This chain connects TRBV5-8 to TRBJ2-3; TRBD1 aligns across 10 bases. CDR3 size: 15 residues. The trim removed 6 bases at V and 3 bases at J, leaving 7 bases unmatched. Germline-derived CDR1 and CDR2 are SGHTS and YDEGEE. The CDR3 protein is CASITRTGGTDTQYF. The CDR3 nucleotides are TGTGCCAGCATCACCAGGACAGGGGGAACAGATACGCAGTATTTT.

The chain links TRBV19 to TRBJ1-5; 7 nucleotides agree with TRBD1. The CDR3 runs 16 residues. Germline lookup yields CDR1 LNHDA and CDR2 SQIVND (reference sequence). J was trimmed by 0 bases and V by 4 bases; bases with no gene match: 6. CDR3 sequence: CASSTPRTGSNQPQHF. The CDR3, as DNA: TGTGCCAGTAGTACCCCGAGGACAGGTAGCAATCAGCCCCAGCATTTT.

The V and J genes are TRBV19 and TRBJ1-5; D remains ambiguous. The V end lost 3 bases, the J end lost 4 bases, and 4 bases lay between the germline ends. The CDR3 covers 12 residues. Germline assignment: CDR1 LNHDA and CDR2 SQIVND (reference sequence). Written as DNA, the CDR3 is TGTGCCAGTAGTATCCTGAATCAGCCCCAGCATTTT. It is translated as CASSILNQPQHF.

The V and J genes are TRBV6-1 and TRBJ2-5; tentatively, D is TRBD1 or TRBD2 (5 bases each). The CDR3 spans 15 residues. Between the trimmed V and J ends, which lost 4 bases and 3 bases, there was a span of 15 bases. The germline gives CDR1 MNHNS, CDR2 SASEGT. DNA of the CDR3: TGTGCCAGCAGTGTCACCGGGACGGAGAAAGAGACCCAGTACTTC. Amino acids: CASSVTGTEKETQYF.

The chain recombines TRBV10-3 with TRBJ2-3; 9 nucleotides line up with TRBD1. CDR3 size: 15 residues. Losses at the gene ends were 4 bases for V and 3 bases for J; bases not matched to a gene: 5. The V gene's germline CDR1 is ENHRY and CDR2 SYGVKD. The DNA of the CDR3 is TGTGCCATCAGTGGGTCGGACAGGGGTACAGATACGCAGTATTTT. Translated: CAISGSDRGTDTQYF.

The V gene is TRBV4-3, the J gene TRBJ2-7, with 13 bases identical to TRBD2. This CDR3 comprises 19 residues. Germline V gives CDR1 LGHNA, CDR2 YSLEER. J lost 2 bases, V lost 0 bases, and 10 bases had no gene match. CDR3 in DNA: TGCGCCAGCAGCCAAGATTTGGGGGTGACTAGCGGGAGGACCTACGAGCAGTACTTC. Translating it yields CASSQDLGVTSGRTYEQYF.

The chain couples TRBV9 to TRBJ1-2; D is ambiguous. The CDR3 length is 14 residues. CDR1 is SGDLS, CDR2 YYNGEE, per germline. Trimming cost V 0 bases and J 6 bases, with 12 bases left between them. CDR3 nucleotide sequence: TGTGCCAGCAGCGTAGCCTACGGAACGGATGGCTACACCTTC. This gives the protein CASSVAYGTDGYTF.

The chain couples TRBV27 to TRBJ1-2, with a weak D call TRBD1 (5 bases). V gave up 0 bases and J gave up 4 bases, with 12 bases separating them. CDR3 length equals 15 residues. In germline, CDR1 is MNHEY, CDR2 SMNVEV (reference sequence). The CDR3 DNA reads TGTGCCAGCAGTTTATCGCGCTTGGGGGGCTATGGCTACACCTTC. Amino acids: CASSLSRLGGYGYTF.

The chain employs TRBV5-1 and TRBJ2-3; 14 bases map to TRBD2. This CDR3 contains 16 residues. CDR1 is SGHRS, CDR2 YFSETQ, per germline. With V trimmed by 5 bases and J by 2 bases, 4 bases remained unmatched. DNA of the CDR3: TGCGCCAGCAGGAGGACTAGCGGGGGGCCCACAGATACGCAGTATTTT. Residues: CASRRTSGGPTDTQYF.

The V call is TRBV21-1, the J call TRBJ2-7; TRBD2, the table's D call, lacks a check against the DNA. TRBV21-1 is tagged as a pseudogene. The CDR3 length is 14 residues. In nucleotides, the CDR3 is TGTCCTCTAGCGGGCATAAATATTGCCTACGAGCAGTACTTC. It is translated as CPLAGINIAYEQYF.

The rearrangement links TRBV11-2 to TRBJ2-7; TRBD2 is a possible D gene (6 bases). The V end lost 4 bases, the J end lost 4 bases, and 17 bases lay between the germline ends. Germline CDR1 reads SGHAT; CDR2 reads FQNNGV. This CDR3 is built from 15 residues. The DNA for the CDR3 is TGTGCCAGCAGCTGGCGGGACTCTGTCGCATACGAGCAGTACTTC. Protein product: CASSWRDSVAYEQYF. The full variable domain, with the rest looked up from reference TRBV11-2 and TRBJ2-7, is EAGVAQSPRYKIIEKRQSVAFWCNPISGHATLYWYQQILGQGPKLLIQFQNNGVVDDSQLPKDRFSAERLKGVDSTLKIQPAKLEDSAVYLCASSWRDSVAYEQYFGPGTRLTVT.

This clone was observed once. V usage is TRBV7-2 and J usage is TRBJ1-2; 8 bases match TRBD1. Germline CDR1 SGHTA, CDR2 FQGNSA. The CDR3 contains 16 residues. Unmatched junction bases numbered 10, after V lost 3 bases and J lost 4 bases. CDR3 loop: CASSLVNRGKGYGYTF. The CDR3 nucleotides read TGTGCCAGCAGCTTGGTGAACAGGGGGAAAGGCTATGGCTACACCTTC.

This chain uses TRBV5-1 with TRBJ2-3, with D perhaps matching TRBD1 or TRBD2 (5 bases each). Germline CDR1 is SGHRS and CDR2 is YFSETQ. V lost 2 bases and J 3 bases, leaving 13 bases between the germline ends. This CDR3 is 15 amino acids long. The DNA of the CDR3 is TGCGCCAGCAGCTTATCCGGGGCTGAAACAGATACGCAGTATTTT. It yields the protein CASSLSGAETDTQYF.

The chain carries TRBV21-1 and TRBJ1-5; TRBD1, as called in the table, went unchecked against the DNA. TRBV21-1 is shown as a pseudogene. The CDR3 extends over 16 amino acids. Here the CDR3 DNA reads TGTGCCAGCAGCAAAGAACGAGCAGGGGTCAATCAGCCCCAGCATTTT. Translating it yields CASSKERAGVNQPQHF.

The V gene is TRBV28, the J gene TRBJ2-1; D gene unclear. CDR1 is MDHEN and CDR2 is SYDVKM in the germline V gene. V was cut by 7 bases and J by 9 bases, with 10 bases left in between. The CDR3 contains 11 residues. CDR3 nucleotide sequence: TGTGCCAGCAACTGGGGTGGTGAGCAGTTCTTC. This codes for CASNWGGEQFF.

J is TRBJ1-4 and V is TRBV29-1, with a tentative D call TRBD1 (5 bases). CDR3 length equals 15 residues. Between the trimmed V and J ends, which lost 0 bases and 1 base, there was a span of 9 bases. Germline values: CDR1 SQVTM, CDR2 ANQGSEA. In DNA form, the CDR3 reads TGCAGCGTTGAAGATCCAGGGAGAACTAATGAAAAACTGTTTTTT. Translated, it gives CSVEDPGRTNEKLFF. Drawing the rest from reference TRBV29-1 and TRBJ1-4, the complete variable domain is SAVISQKPSRDICQRGTSLTIQCQVDSQVTMMFWYRQQPGQSLTLIATANQGSEATYESGFVIDKFPISRPNLTFSTLTVSNMSPEDSSIYLCSVEDPGRTNEKLFFGSGTQLSVL.

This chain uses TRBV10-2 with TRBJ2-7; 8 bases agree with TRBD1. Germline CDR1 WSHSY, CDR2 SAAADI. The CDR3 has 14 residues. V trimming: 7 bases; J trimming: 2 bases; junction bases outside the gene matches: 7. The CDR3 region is CASTPQTGAYEQYF. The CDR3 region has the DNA TGCGCCAGCACCCCTCAGACAGGGGCCTACGAGCAGTACTTC.

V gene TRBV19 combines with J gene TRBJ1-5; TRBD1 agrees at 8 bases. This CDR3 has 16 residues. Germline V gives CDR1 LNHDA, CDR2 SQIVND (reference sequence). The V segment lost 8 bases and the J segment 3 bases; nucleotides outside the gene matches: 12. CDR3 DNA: TGTGCCAGTCGAGACAGGGGACGGGGGGACAATCAGCCCCAGCATTTT. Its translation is CASRDRGRGDNQPQHF.

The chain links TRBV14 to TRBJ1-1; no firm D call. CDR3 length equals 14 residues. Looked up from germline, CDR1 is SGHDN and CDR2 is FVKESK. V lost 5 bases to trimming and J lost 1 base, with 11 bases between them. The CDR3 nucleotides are TGTGCCAGCAGCATCCTAGGGCAGAACACTGAAGCTTTCTTT. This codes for CASSILGQNTEAFF.

The CDR3 DNA sequence: TGTGCCAGCAGTGGTATATGGGACGGAGAAGAGCAGTACTTC. This sequence encodes CASSGIWDGEEQYF. The rearrangement links TRBV2 to TRBJ2-7; perhaps D is TRBD1 or TRBD2 (5 bases each). The CDR3 has 14 amino acids. Germline-derived CDR1 and CDR2 are SNHLY and FYNNEI. Trimming left V 4 bases short and J 7 bases short, with 17 bases between.